This T cell receptor beta chain was profiled in a study of CD8 T cells in Susac syndrome. V lost 8 bases, J lost 4 bases, and 11 bases stayed unmatched. The CDR3 is 15 residues long. Random hexamers were used to reverse transcribe the RNA input (roughly 0.5 to 1 ug). TCRdb itself ran the immunoSEQ multiplex PCR reads through MiXCR, one entry per CDR3 protein. The data show over 120,000 distinct CDR3 sequences, approximately 95% seen once. The chain links TRBV23-1 to TRBJ2-1; TRBD1 agrees at 7 bases. TRBV23-1 has ORF status, its function being uncertain. The source of this sequence is a human donor in good health. Sequenced input: CD4+ T cells from PBMCs. The chain's CDR3 is CASGRPGTVYNEQFF. CDR3 sequence (DNA): TGCGCCAGCGGCCGTCCCGGGACAGTTTACAATGAGCAGTTCTTC.